This record concerns one T cell receptor beta chain sequence. What it recognizes is unknown. V was trimmed by 0 bases and J by 0 bases, leaving 11 bases between them. There are 16 residues in the CDR3. CDR1 is LNHNV and CDR2 is YYDKDF in the germline V gene (reference sequence). The data were taken from a study of post-analysis software for immune sequencing data. The study's findings and limits: F measure showed strong co-clustering of same-batch samples. Elevated frequency relative to controls characterized several TRBV segments in patients, TRBV5-6, TRBV5-1 and TRBV20-1 among them.

TCR beta cDNA libraries included unique molecular identifiers. MiXCR, run by TCRdb on the PCR reads, gives a single entry per CDR3 protein. The sample shows 650,000 to 850,000 distinct CDR3 sequences, approximately 57% of them seen only once. Sequencing was done on a sample of blood. This chain uses TRBV15 with TRBJ1-2; D gene ambiguous. The receptor was isolated from a girl aged 5 to 17 with multiple sclerosis. Here the CDR3 DNA reads TGTGCCACCAGCAGAGAGATAGGTCCCTCTAACTATGGCTACACCTTC. It encodes CATSREIGPSNYGYTF.